Below, 19 T cell receptor beta chains from the same sample are listed, as sequenced in a study of blood T cell repertoires in COVID-19. Method: immunoSEQ multiplex PCR; TCRdb's copy keeps in-frame clones and lacks some. The sample includes 380,000 or so clones, approximately 90% of them seen just once. Input material: PBMCs or T cells enriched from blood (not recorded which). The receptors stem from a woman in her 30s with acute COVID-19.

The rearrangement uses TRBV3-1 (or the pseudogene TRBV3-2) and TRBJ2-3; TRBD2 aligns across 10 bases. Per germline, CDR1 LGHDT and CDR2 YNNKEL (reference sequence). This CDR3 is built from 20 residues. Trimming removed 0 bases from V and 0 bases from J; junction bases left unmatched: 12. The CDR3 nucleotides read TGTGCCAGCAGCCAAGATCTCTGGAGCGGGGGGGGTTCTAGCACAGATACGCAGTATTTT. Translated: CASSQDLWSGGGSSTDTQYF.

The rearrangement joins TRBV5-1 to TRBJ1-2, with 9 bases matching TRBD1. CDR3 size: 15 residues. The germline V gene has CDR1 SGHRS and CDR2 YFSETQ. The V gene end was trimmed by 0 bases and the J gene end by 4 bases; junction bases not matched to a gene: 4. The CDR3 spells CASSLGTGGGYGYTF. CDR3 bases: TGCGCCAGCAGCTTGGGAACAGGGGGCGGCTATGGCTACACCTTC.

The J gene is TRBJ1-2, the V gene TRBV28; 7 positions agree with TRBD1. From germline, CDR1 is MDHEN and CDR2 SYDVKM. V lost 6 bases and J lost 3; bases outside the gene matches: 4. The CDR3 contains 13 residues. This CDR3 is CASSQGQYYGYTF. CDR3 coding DNA: TGTGCCAGCAGCCAGGGACAGTACTATGGCTACACCTTC.

The chain has TRBV2 and TRBJ2-3, with D tentatively TRBD2 (6 bases). The CDR3 extends over 15 amino acids. The V gene lost 5 bases and the J gene lost 0 bases, with 12 bases spanning the gap. Germline V gene data show CDR1 as SNHLY and CDR2 as FYNNEI. Here the CDR3 reads CASSPGTGSTDTQYF. CDR3 in DNA: TGTGCCAGCAGTCCCGGGACTGGGAGCACAGATACGCAGTATTTT. The full variable domain, with the rest looked up from reference TRBV2 and TRBJ2-3, is EPEVTQTPSHQVTQMGQEVILRCVPISNHLYFYWYRQILGQKVEFLVSFYNNEISEKSEIFDDQFSVERPDGSNFTLKIRSTKLEDSAMYFCASSPGTGSTDTQYFGPGTRLTVL.

This clone showed up just once. The genes are TRBV13 and TRBJ2-1, with TRBD1 matching over 8 bases. The germline V gene encodes CDR1 PRHDT and CDR2 FYEKMQ (reference sequence). V lost 0 bases, J lost 6 bases, and 4 bases stayed unmatched. CDR3 length equals 15 residues. Written as DNA, the CDR3 is TGTGCCAGCAGCTTAGGCAGGGGGCTTGGCAATGAGCAGTTCTTC. Its translation: CASSLGRGLGNEQFF.

This clone was seen only once. Compared with germline, one end of the junction differs, possibly owing to a read error. V usage is TRBV19 and J usage is TRBJ2-1; 12 bases are shared with TRBD2. The CDR3 is made up of 16 amino acids. CDR1 is LNHDA, CDR2 SQIVND, per germline (reference sequence). The CDR3 protein is CASSIVQSSGGAERFF. The CDR3 DNA reads TGTGCCAGTAGTATTGTCCAGTCTAGCGGGGGGGCCGAGCGGTTCTTC.

J is TRBJ1-4 and V is TRBV4-1, with 7 bases fitting TRBD1. From germline, CDR1 is MGHRA and CDR2 YSYEKL. CDR3 size: 16 residues. V lost 1 base and J lost 0; bases outside the gene matches: 2. Here the CDR3 reads CASSQGGQSTNEKLFF. The CDR3 DNA sequence: TGCGCCAGCAGCCAAGGGGGACAGTCAACTAATGAAAAACTGTTTTTT.

The chain carries TRBV27 and TRBJ1-4; 8 bases are a match to TRBD1. Trimming took 1 base from V and 0 from J; bases not matched to a gene: 13. Germline loops: CDR1 MNHEY, CDR2 SMNVEV (reference sequence). This CDR3 is built from 20 residues. CDR3 nucleotide sequence: TGTGCCAGCAGTTTATTGCGGGACAGGAACCCAAGTGCAACTAATGAAAAACTGTTTTTT. Its translation is CASSLLRDRNPSATNEKLFF.

V gene TRBV19 combines with J gene TRBJ2-3, with D unresolved. Germline loops: CDR1 LNHDA, CDR2 SQIVND (reference sequence). V lost 4 bases to trimming and J lost 2 bases, with 19 bases between them. This CDR3 is 17 amino acids long. CDR3 region: CASSTNVLSRDTDTQYF. Here the CDR3 DNA reads TGTGCCAGTAGTACTAATGTTCTTAGCCGCGACACAGATACGCAGTATTTT.

The chain uses TRBV12-1 and TRBJ2-3; the table's TRBD2 call for D was not verified on the DNA. TRBV12-1 is deemed a pseudogene. CDR3 length: 14 amino acids. The CDR3 is CSSSSDAEDDTQYF. CDR3 coding DNA: TGTTCCAGCAGCTCTGATGCCGAGGATGATACGCAGTATTTT.

A remark on this clone: Other DNA sequences in the same sample also yield this CDR3. The J gene is TRBJ1-1, the V gene TRBV7-2; 9 positions match TRBD1. V shed 3 bases and J 4 bases; nucleotides not matched to a gene: 0. Germline V gene sequence: CDR1 SGHTA, CDR2 FQGNSA. The CDR3 has 13 residues. The CDR3 reads CASSLDRGTEAFF. The CDR3 DNA reads TGTGCCAGCAGCTTGGACAGGGGCACTGAAGCTTTCTTT.

This clone appeared a single time. The genes are TRBV5-5 and TRBJ1-3, with D possibly being TRBD1 (5 bases). Between the trimmed V and J ends, which lost 2 bases and 1 base, there was a span of 10 bases. Germline lookup yields CDR1 SGHKS and CDR2 YYEKEE (reference sequence). The length of the CDR3 is 15 residues. CDR3 sequence: CASSFDSRSGNTIYF. The DNA of the CDR3 is TGTGCCAGCAGCTTCGACAGCAGATCTGGAAACACCATATATTTT.

V and J are TRBV29-1 and TRBJ2-1; TRBD2 matches at 7 bases. The CDR3 totals 14 residues. Germline CDR1 is SQVTM and CDR2 is ANQGSEA. After removal of 3 bases from V and 0 bases from J, the junction contained 2 bases not matched to a gene. The CDR3 spells CSVERGSSYNEQFF. CDR3 DNA: TGCAGCGTTGAGCGGGGGAGCTCCTACAATGAGCAGTTCTTC.

The chain combines TRBV19 with TRBJ1-5; 7 bases line up with TRBD1. The CDR3 has 15 residues. V lost 4 bases, J lost 5 bases, and 8 bases stayed unmatched. Per germline, CDR1 LNHDA and CDR2 SQIVND (reference sequence). CDR3 sequence: CASSTGQGVDQPQHF. CDR3 in DNA: TGTGCCAGTAGTACAGGTCAGGGGGTAGATCAGCCCCAGCATTTT.

The rearrangement links TRBV14 to TRBJ2-5; 9 bases map to TRBD2. V shed 1 base and J 8 bases; nucleotides not matched to a gene: 5. The CDR3 length is 14 residues. Germline V gene data show CDR1 as SGHDN and CDR2 as FVKESK. CDR3 in amino acids: CASSQGGSGGTQYF. The CDR3 bases are TGTGCCAGCAGCCAAGGGGGTAGCGGGGGAACCCAGTACTTC.

DNA for the CDR3: TGTGCCAGTAGTAATGATCTGGGACAGGGTGTAGACGAGCAGTACTTC. Translation: CASSNDLGQGVDEQYF. The V gene is TRBV19, the J gene TRBJ2-7; 9 bases line up with TRBD1. Germline V CDR1 and CDR2: LNHDA, SQIVND (reference sequence). This CDR3 has 16 amino acids. V shed 4 bases, J shed 5 bases, and the junction held 12 bases outside the gene matches.

This chain uses TRBV3-1 (or the pseudogene TRBV3-2) with TRBJ2-2, with D maybe TRBD2 (5 bases). The CDR3 is 17 residues long. The V end was cut by 3 bases, the J end by 1 base, with 15 bases between. Germline V gene data show CDR1 as LGHDT and CDR2 as YNNKEL (reference sequence). The CDR3: CASSHGRGRGNTGELFF. The CDR3 coding sequence is TGTGCCAGCAGCCATGGCAGAGGGCGTGGGAACACCGGGGAGCTGTTTTTT.

The J gene is TRBJ2-5, the V gene TRBV10-1, with D perhaps matching TRBD1 (5 bases). CDR1 and CDR2 from the germline V gene are WNHNN and SYGVQD (reference sequence). With 5 bases removed from V and 3 bases from J, the gap between germline ends came to 10 bases. The CDR3 contains 13 residues. The CDR3 loop is CASSQGGEETQYF. CDR3 sequence (DNA): TGCGCCAGCAGTCAGGGTGGGGAAGAGACCCAGTACTTC.

The chain combines TRBV7-8 with TRBJ1-2, with TRBD1 matching over 8 bases. Germline V gene sequence: CDR1 SGHVS, CDR2 FQNEAQ. The J segment lost 8 bases and the V segment lost 0 bases, leaving 17 bases of the junction unmatched. The CDR3 length is 18 residues. CDR3 sequence reads: CASSLAEAGQAYFRGYTF. The CDR3 DNA reads as TGTGCCAGCAGCTTAGCGGAAGCGGGACAGGCCTATTTCAGGGGCTACACCTTC.